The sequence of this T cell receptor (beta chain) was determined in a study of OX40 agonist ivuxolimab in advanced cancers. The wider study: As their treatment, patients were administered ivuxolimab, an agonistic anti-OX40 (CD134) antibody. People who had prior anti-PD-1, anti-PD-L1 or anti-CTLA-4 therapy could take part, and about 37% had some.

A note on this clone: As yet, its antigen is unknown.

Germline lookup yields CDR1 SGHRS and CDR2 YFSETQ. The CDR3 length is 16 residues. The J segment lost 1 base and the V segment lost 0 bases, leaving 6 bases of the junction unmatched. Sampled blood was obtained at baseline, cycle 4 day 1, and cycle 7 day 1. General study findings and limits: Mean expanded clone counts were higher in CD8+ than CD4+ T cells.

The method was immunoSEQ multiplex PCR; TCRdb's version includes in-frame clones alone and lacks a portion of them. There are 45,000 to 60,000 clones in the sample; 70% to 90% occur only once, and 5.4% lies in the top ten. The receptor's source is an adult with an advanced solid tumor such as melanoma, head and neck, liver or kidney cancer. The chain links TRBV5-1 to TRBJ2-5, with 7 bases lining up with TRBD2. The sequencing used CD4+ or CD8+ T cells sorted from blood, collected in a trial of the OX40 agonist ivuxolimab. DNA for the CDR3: TGCGCCAGCAGCTTGGGAGGGAGGGCCCCCCAAGAGACCCAGTACTTC. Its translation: CASSLGGRAPQETQYF. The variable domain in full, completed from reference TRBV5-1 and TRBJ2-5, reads KAGVTQTPRYLIKTRGQQVTLSCSPISGHRSVSWYQQTPGQGLQFLFEYFSETQRNKGNFPGRFSGRQFSNSRSEMNVSTLELGDSALYLCASSLGGRAPQETQYFGPGTRLLVL.